This T cell receptor (beta chain) was sequenced during a study of control samples from healthy donors and cancer patients. Measured with immunoSEQ multiplex PCR; TCRdb has only the in-frame clones, and not every one. The sample lists 100,000 to 150,000 clones, approximately 90% occurring once. Between the trimmed V and J ends, which lost 5 bases and 6 bases, there was a span of 17 bases. The V gene's germline CDR1 is MDHEN and CDR2 SYDVKM. The CDR3 length is 14 residues. The receptor comes from a woman in her late teens or twenties in good health. The chain is built from TRBV28 and TRBJ2-7, with TRBD2 as a possible D gene (5 bases). Sequenced sample: blood. For the CDR3, the DNA is TGTGCCAGCAGTCCTATCAGCGGCCAGGTCGAGCAGTACTTC. It specifies CASSPISGQVEQYF.